One and the same sample provided the 6 T cell receptor beta chains below, sequenced in a study of blood T cell repertoires in COVID-19. Sequencing used immunoSEQ multiplex PCR; TCRdb keeps in-frame clones, though not all of them. This sample has about 400,000 clones, with about 89% found just once. The specimen was peripheral blood. These receptors were taken from a man aged 40-49 years with acute or convalescent COVID-19.

The chain has TRBV19 and TRBJ2-7; 12 bases are shared with TRBD2. Per the germline V gene, CDR1 is LNHDA and CDR2 is SQIVND (reference sequence). The CDR3 is 15 amino acids. J was trimmed by 1 base and V by 9 bases; bases with no gene match: 7. The CDR3 loop reads CASAPGTSGSYEQYF. CDR3 DNA: TGTGCCAGCGCCCCCGGGACTAGCGGGTCCTACGAGCAGTACTTC.

The chain carries TRBV18 and TRBJ1-1; D is undetermined. The V gene lost 3 bases and the J gene lost 3 bases, with 11 bases spanning the gap. The CDR3 has 14 residues. Germline V CDR1 and CDR2: KGHSH, LQKENI. The CDR3 spells CASSPTGVYTEAFF. In DNA form, the CDR3 reads TGTGCCAGCTCACCTACCGGGGTCTACACTGAAGCTTTCTTT.

This chain connects TRBV6-5 to TRBJ1-5; 7 bases fit TRBD1. V dropped 8 bases and J dropped 0; count of bases not matched to a gene: 7. CDR1 is MNHEY and CDR2 is SVGAGI in the germline V gene. The CDR3 contains 15 residues. CDR3 nucleotides: TGTGCCAGCCTAGACAGGGCTTATAGCAATCAGCCCCAGCATTTT. This encodes CASLDRAYSNQPQHF.

The chain has TRBV20-1 and TRBJ1-2; D possibly corresponds to TRBD1 (6 bases). The CDR3 loop spans 14 amino acids. Germline V CDR1 and CDR2: DFQATT, SNEGSKA (reference sequence). Trimming stripped 5 bases from V and 4 bases from J, with 17 bases between. The CDR3 loop is CSARGSRGAYGYTF. The CDR3 region has the DNA TGCAGTGCTCGTGGGAGCAGGGGAGCCTATGGCTACACCTTC.

V usage is TRBV7-2 and J usage is TRBJ1-3; D may be TRBD1 (6 bases). V lost 5 bases and J lost 0, with 14 bases in between. The CDR3 has 16 residues. Germline V CDR1 and CDR2: SGHTA, FQGNSA. This chain's CDR3 is CASSQYQGSSGNTIYF. The CDR3 coding sequence is TGTGCCAGCAGCCAATATCAGGGGTCCTCTGGAAACACCATATATTTT.

This clone was observed once. V usage is TRBV19 and J usage is TRBJ2-6, with a weak D call TRBD1 (6 bases). This CDR3 is 15 amino acids long. Germline assignment: CDR1 LNHDA and CDR2 SQIVND (reference sequence). V was pared by 5 bases and J by 3 bases, with 11 bases between. This chain's CDR3 is CASSQQGDGANVLTF. CDR3 coding DNA: TGTGCCAGTAGTCAACAGGGTGATGGGGCCAACGTCCTGACTTTC.